The clone carrying this T cell receptor beta chain has more than one count but fewer than ten. What it recognizes is unknown. Libraries were prepared by immunoSEQ multiplex PCR; TCRdb keeps only in-frame clonotypes and omits some of them. The table lists around 70,000 clones, 93% of them singletons. The sequenced cases were selected for having the highest brain T cell transcript signatures. This specimen comes from a study of brain T cells in children with intractable seizures. Germline V lookup: CDR1 MGHRA, CDR2 YSYEKL. CDR3 size: 15 residues. V lost 0 bases to trimming and J lost 3 bases, with 6 bases between them. Findings and caveats of the study: HCMV serostatus was not known, and viral specificity came from CDR3 similarity only. Pre- and post-surgery blood differed in depth, so pre-surgery absences may be undersampling.

This TCR derives from a boy younger than two with tuberous sclerosis and intractable seizures. J is TRBJ1-6 and V is TRBV4-1, with D unclear. The specimen was peripheral blood, collected at surgery. This CDR3 reads CASSQDLSYNSPLHF. CDR3 coding DNA: TGCGCCAGCAGCCAAGATCTGAGCTATAATTCACCCCTCCACTTT.